This TCR beta chain emerged from a study of Ad26.COV2.S vaccination and SARS-CoV-2 variants (dated by TCRdb to the early 2020s). Notes on the research overall: Donors in the vaccine arm were drawn from COV1001, a multicentre, randomized, double-blind, placebo-controlled phase I-IIa trial testing Ad26.COV2.S in healthy adults. TCRbeta repertoire sequencing served as the tool for gauging how specific and how broad the SARS-CoV-2-reactive T cell receptors were following Ad26.COV2.S vaccination. Trial participants were randomized into five groups of five, in which low-dose or high-dose Ad26.COV2.S was given once or twice, or placebo was given on both occasions. Ad26.COV2.S was administered intramuscularly at a dose of 5x10^10 or 1x10^11 viral particles, either as one shot or as two shots given 56 days apart. A total of some 30 samples were included in the TCR-sequenced set, comprising some 20 Ad26.COV2.S vaccine recipients, 5 placebo recipients and 8 SARS-CoV-2 convalescent individuals. Investigators remained blinded to trial group allocation during experiments and outcome assessment. Results and caveats for the whole study, not just this receptor: After vaccination, substantial breadth of spike-specific CD8+ and CD4+ T cell responses was reported. It was noted by the authors that total T cell responses may have been underestimated by the TCR breadth and depth analyses. Higher spike-specific TCR breadth was observed in Ad26.COV2.S recipients than in placebo recipients (P = 0.0014). Comparing responses between vaccine doses or regimens was not something the study was powered to do. Vaccine and placebo recipients had comparable non-spike TCR breadth, which fits with the vaccine containing only spike.

The immunoSEQ Assay was used to sequence TCRbeta CDR3 regions. After extraction, genomic DNA underwent amplification by bias-controlled multiplex PCR, followed by high-throughput sequencing. Concerning the study's data processing: To quantify the absolute abundance of every unique TCRbeta CDR3 region, sequences were collapsed and filtered. T cell fraction was estimated by normalization of TCRbeta template counts to usable DNA, with usable DNA being measured through amplification of reference genes present in all nucleated cells. Repertoire TCRs were annotated as SARS-CoV-2-specific by exact matching of V gene, CDR3 amino acid sequence and J gene to a known reactive TCR set. The reference SARS-CoV-2 TCR set was obtained from MIRA and was filtered for enrichment in COVID-19-positive ImmuneCODE repertoires, whereby public or cross-reactive TCRs were removed. Using the MIRA antigens, annotated TCRs were further analysed by specific ORF or by position within an ORF. Breadth was defined as the number of annotated unique rearrangements divided by the total number of unique productive rearrangements, and depth was defined as the summed frequency of the annotated unique rearrangements. Two-sided Wilcoxon rank-sum tests were used to compare TCR breadth between groups. The clones in this table, taken by TCRdb from immuneACCESS, are in-frame only. Not every clone is retained; where verified, under half of the shortfall comes from an unresolved V gene, and the cause of the rest is unknown. The V and J calls and the clone size are those of that table, but D and trimming were determined from the DNA. A total of about 680,000 clones appear in this sample, about 89% of them only once. Clones ranked in the top ten supply about 1.5% of the sample.

Including cysteine and phenylalanine, the CDR3 has 18 amino acids. Solely the CDR3 DNA is kept, with 54 bases framed from the first base. Between the V and J ends, shortened by 2 bases and 0 bases respectively, the junction contains 17 bases. Via the germline V gene, CDR1 is SGHVS and CDR2 FQNEAQ. The label giving this sample's treatment or condition can be read as: roughly 20 received Ad26.COV2.S at low or high dose, single or two shots; about 5 received placebo; per-sample allocation not given. Repertoires of vaccine and placebo recipients were sequenced from samples collected on day 63 after the first injection. Cohort 1b enrolled around 24 adults aged 18-55 years at a single site in Boston, USA, between 29 July and 7 August 2020. Ad26.COV2.S was a replication-incompetent adenovirus type 26 vector expressing a prefusion-stabilized SARS-CoV-2 spike protein from the original Wuhan strain. This clone was seen a handful of times. Its antigen is unknown. Base qualities are missing; no much larger clone stands one base away.

The input for sequencing was peripheral blood, taken in a trial of Ad26.COV2.S vaccine versus placebo. The rearranged segments are TRBV7-8 and TRBJ1-5, with TRBD1 perhaps the D gene, on 5 matching bases. The TCR originated in a person aged 18-65 years who received the Ad26.COV2.S COVID-19 vaccine or a placebo. The CDR3 here reads CASSLRQGGSYSNQPQHF. The DNA is as follows: TGTGCCAGCAGCTTACGCCAGGGTGGGAGTTATAGCAATCAGCCCCAGCATTTT.